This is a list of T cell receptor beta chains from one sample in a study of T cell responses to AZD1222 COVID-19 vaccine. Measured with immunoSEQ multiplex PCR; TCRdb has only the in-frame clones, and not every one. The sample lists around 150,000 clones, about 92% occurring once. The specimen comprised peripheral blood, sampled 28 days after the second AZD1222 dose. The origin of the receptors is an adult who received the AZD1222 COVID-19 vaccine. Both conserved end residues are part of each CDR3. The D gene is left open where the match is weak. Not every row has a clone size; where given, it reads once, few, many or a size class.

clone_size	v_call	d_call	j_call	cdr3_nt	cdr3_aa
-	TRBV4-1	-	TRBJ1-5	TGCGCCAGCAGCCAAGGCTTGGGGCAGCCCCAGCATTTT	CASSQGLGQPQHF
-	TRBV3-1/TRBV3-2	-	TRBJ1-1	TGTGCCAGCAGCCTGATCGGGGGAAGCACTGAAGCTTTCTTT	CASSLIGGSTEAFF
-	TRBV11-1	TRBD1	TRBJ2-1	TGTGCCAGCAGCTCCAGGGACAGGGGCAATGAGCAGTTCTTC	CASSSRDRGNEQFF
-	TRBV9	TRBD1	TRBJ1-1	TGTGCCAGCAGCGTGGGACAGTTCACTGAAGCTTTCTTT	CASSVGQFTEAFF
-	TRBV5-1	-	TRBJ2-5	TGCGCCAGCAGCTTGGCCACAGGTTGGAGCGGCCAAGAGACCCAGTACTTC	CASSLATGWSGQETQYF
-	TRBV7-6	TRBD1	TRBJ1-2	TGTGCCAGCAGCTTAGAAGGCCAGGGGGATGGTGGCTACACCTTC	CASSLEGQGDGGYTF
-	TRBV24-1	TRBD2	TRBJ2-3	TGTGCCACCAGTGGGCGACTAGCGGGAGTCCCCCCAGATACGCAGTATTTT	CATSGRLAGVPPDTQYF
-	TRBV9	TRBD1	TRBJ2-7	TGTGCCAGCAGCGTAGGAGGGGGCCCAAGCTCCTACGAGCAGTACTTC	CASSVGGGPSSYEQYF
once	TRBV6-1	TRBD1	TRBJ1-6	TGTGCCAGCAGTGAAGGGAACCCGACAGGGGGGAATTCACCCCTCCACTTT	CASSEGNPTGGNSPLHF
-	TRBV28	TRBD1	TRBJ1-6	TGTGCCAGCAGTTTAAGGCCGACAGGGGGTAATTCACCCCTCCACTTT	CASSLRPTGGNSPLHF
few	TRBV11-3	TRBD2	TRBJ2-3	TGTGCCAGCAGCTTTAGCGGGAGCACAGATACGCAGTATTTT	CASSFSGSTDTQYF
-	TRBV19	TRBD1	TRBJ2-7	TGTGCCAGTAGTGCCGGACAGGTGGGGACCTACGAGCAGTACTTC	CASSAGQVGTYEQYF
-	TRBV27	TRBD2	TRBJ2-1	TGTGCCAGCAGTTCTGGACTAGCGGGAGAGGCTGGGGGCTCCTACAATGAGCAGTTCTTC	CASSSGLAGEAGGSYNEQFF
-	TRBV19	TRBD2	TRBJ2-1	TGTGCCAGTAGTAACACCGGGACTAGCCGGGCCGACGAGCAGTTCTTC	CASSNTGTSRADEQFF
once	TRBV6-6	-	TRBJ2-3	TGTGCCAGCAGTCACCGTTTGACAGGACTTGGGTACACAGATACGCAGTATTTT	CASSHRLTGLGYTDTQYF
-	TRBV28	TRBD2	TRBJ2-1	TGTGCCAGCAGTTTGGGCCCCCTAGCGGCGGTTAAAAATGAGCAGTTCTTC	CASSLGPLAAVKNEQFF
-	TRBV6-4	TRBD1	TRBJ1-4	TGTGCCAGCAGTGGACAGACAGGGTCTACTAATGAAAAACTGTTTTTT	CASSGQTGSTNEKLFF
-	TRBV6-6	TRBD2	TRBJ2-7	TGTGCCAGCAGTCCCAAGTTTACAGCGGGGTACTCCTACGAGCAGTACTTC	CASSPKFTAGYSYEQYF
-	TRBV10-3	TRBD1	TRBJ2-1	TGTGCCATCAGTGACGAGGGACAGGGGACGAATGAGCAGTTCTTC	CAISDEGQGTNEQFF
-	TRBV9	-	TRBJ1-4	TGTGCCAGCAGCGGCGTGGGGGAGTCTAATGAAAAACTGTTTTTT	CASSGVGESNEKLFF
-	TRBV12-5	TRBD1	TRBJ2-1	TGTGCTAGTGGCAGGGGGCGCAATGAGCAGTTCTTC	CASGRGRNEQFF
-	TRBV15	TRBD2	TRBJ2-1	TGTGCCACCAGCAAAGGGACTAGCGGGACTCGAATCAGGAACAATGAGCAGTTCTTC	CATSKGTSGTRIRNNEQFF
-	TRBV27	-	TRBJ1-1	TGTGCCAGCAGCCTGAGCTCAGGGGCTGAAGCTTTCTTT	CASSLSSGAEAFF
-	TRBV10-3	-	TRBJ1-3	TGTGCCACCACATTGCTCGGGAGTCAAAACACCATATATTTT	CATTLLGSQNTIYF
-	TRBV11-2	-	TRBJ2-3	TGTGCCAGCAGTCCCACCGGGACAAGCACAGATACGCAGTATTTT	CASSPTGTSTDTQYF
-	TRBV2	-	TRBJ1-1	TGTGCCAGTGGGACCACCATGAACACTGAAGCTTTCTTT	CASGTTMNTEAFF
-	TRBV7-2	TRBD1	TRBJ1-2	TGTGCCAGCAGCTTAAATTTGGGGACAGGGTATGGCTACACCTTC	CASSLNLGTGYGYTF
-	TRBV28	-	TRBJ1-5	TGTGCCAGCAGGATTAGGAGCAATCAGCCCCAGCATTTT	CASRIRSNQPQHF
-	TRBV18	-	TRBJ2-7	TGTGCCAGCTCACCACTTTCCGGCAGTTACGAGCAGTACTTC	CASSPLSGSYEQYF
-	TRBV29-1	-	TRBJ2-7	TGCAGCGTTGCCCGAGGATGGGGATATAGCTCCTACGAGCAGTACTTC	CSVARGWGYSSYEQYF
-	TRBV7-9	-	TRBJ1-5	TGTGCCAGCAGTCCCGGGCCGAGGAGCAATCAGCCCCAGCATTTT	CASSPGPRSNQPQHF
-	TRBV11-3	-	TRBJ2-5	TGTGCCAGCAGCTTAGATAACTCCCTTGGGACCCAGTACTTC	CASSLDNSLGTQYF